This TCR beta chain originates from a study of cytomegalovirus exposure and HLA in healthy donors. This CDR3 has 16 amino acids. J lost 5 bases, V lost 8 bases, and 16 bases had no gene match. CDR1 and CDR2 (germline): SQVTM, ANQGSEA. Study-level findings and limits: In vitro work confirmed that three CMV-associated chains recognize CMV antigens. In a later analysis, at a false discovery rate of 0.05, fewer than 20,000 TCR beta sequences were associated with HLA alleles. Later analysis associated a missense DCLRE1C variant with TCR beta V- and J-gene trimming.

A multiplex PCR was run with 60 Vbeta primers and 13 Jbeta primers. In the original workflow: The count from a later analysis was roughly 80 million unique TCR beta chains, some 10 million of them shared. This table comes from immunoSEQ multiplex PCR, and its TCRdb copy is limited to in-frame clones, with some not included. That table supplies the V and J calls and clone size; D and trimming were determined from the DNA. The table lists around 150,000 clones, 70% to 80% of them singletons. In the case of this clone: Its target is not known.

The clonotype originates from a man aged 18-30 years in good health and CMV-seronegative. The material sequenced was PBMCs. This sequence joins TRBV29-1 and TRBJ2-1, with TRBD1 matching 9 bases. Here the CDR3 reads CSIRVRGQGLNNEQFF. CDR3 coding DNA: TGCAGCATCCGGGTAAGGGGACAGGGACTAAACAATGAGCAGTTCTTC.